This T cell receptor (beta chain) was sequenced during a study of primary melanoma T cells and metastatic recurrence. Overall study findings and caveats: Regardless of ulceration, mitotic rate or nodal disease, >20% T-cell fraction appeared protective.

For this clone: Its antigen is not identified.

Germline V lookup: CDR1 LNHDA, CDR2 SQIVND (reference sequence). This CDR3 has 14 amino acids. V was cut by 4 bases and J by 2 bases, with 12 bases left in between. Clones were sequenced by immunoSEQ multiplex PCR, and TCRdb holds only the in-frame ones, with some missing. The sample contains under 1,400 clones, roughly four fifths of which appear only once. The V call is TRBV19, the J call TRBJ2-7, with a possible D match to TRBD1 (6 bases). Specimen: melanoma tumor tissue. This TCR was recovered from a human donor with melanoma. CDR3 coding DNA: TGTGCCAGTAGTAAAGGGACAAAGACCTACGAGCAGTACTTC. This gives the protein CASSKGTKTYEQYF.